This T cell receptor (beta chain) was identified during a study of T cell responses to AZD1222 COVID-19 vaccine. Overall study results and limits: Donors, mostly white British, included more females; clonal diversity was possibly underestimated. Increases in Spike-specific TCR breadth and depth were seen after two AZD1222 doses.

The germline V gene has CDR1 SGHVS and CDR2 FQNEAQ. The CDR3 loop spans 17 amino acids. V shed 4 bases and J shed 3 bases, with 22 bases lying between them. Sequencing used immunoSEQ multiplex PCR; TCRdb keeps in-frame clones, though not all of them. The sample has approximately 94,000 clones, around 90% seen once. About this clone: Its specificity is not known.

The TCR sequence derives from an adult in good health. Sequenced here: peripheral blood, sampled on day 0 of AZD1222 vaccination. V gene TRBV7-8 combines with J gene TRBJ2-7; maybe TRBD1 (5 bases). The CDR3 spells CASSSGFQTERGYEQYF. The CDR3 nucleotides are TGTGCCAGCAGCTCAGGGTTCCAGACAGAACGAGGCTACGAGCAGTACTTC.